This T cell receptor beta chain originates from a study of post-analysis software for immune sequencing data. Germline assignment: CDR1 SQVTM and CDR2 ANQGSEA. Trimming at V came to 4 bases and at J to 7 bases, leaving 3 bases not matched to a gene. This CDR3 is 14 amino acids long. Overall study findings and caveats: In patients, roughly 5 TRBV segments were more frequent than in controls, with TRBV5-6, TRBV5-1 and TRBV20-1 among them. Normalized Chao1 diversity in multiple sclerosis patients fell significantly below that of controls. Samples from one preparation batch, clustered by F measure, grouped strongly together.

Researchers reported that TCR beta cDNA libraries carried unique molecular identifiers. Each sample of about 0.95 to 11 million input T cells yielded approximately 500,000 cDNA molecules, so each molecule approximated one T cell. Each CDR3 protein gets one entry after TCRdb re-called the PCR reads with MiXCR. Among a few hundred thousand distinct CDR3 sequences listed, around 34% were seen once. In the case of this clonotype: Its antigen is as yet unknown.

The chain carries TRBV29-1 and TRBJ2-1; TRBD2 matches at 14 bases. This TCR derives from a girl aged 10-17 years with multiple sclerosis. Sequencing input: blood. The CDR3 sequence is CSVAGTSGSNEQFF. In DNA form, the CDR3 reads TGCAGCGTTGCCGGGACTAGCGGGAGTAATGAGCAGTTCTTC.